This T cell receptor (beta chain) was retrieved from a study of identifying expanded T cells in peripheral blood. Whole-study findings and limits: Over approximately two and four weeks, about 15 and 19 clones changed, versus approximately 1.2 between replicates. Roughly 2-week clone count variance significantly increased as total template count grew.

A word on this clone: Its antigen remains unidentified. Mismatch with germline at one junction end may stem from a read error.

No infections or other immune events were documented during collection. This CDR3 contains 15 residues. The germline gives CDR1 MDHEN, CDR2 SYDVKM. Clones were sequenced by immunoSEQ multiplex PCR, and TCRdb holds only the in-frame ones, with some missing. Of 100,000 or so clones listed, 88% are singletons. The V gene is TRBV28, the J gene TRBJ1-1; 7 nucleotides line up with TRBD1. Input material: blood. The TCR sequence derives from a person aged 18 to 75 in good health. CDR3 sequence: CASSLSGQANAEAFF. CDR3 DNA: TGTGCCAGCAGTTTATCAGGACAGGCGAACGCTGAAGCTTTCTTT.